The 15 T cell receptor beta chains in this list originate from one sample, sequenced in a study of blood T cell repertoires in COVID-19. The method was immunoSEQ multiplex PCR; TCRdb's version includes in-frame clones alone and lacks a portion of them. This table has 200,000 to 250,000 clones, roughly 83% appearing once. Sequencing used peripheral blood. The receptors derive from a man older than 75 with acute or convalescent COVID-19.

The gene calls are TRBV4-3 and TRBJ1-5; D remains ambiguous. CDR1 and CDR2 (germline): LGHNA, YSLEER. V lost 0 bases and J 0 bases, leaving 3 bases between the germline ends. This CDR3 is 14 amino acids long. Here the CDR3 reads CASSQDNSNQPQHF. Written as DNA, the CDR3 is TGCGCCAGCAGCCAAGATAATAGCAATCAGCCCCAGCATTTT.

The chain joins TRBV19 to TRBJ1-4, with unresolved D. This CDR3 contains 13 residues. Trimming removed 7 bases at V and 3 bases at J, with 9 bases between. Germline CDR1 and CDR2: LNHDA and SQIVND (reference sequence). CDR3: CASKGVPNEKLFF. The CDR3, as DNA: TGTGCCAGTAAGGGAGTGCCTAATGAAAAACTGTTTTTT. The full variable domain, completed using reference TRBV19 and TRBJ1-4, is DGGITQSPKYLFRKEGQNVTLSCEQNLNHDAMYWYRQDPGQGLRLIYYSQIVNDFQKGDIAEGYSVSREKKESFPLTVTSAQKNPTAFYLCASKGVPNEKLFFGSGTQLSVL.

The V gene is TRBV28, the J gene TRBJ1-1; TRBD1 might be the D (5 bases). Trimming removed 5 bases from V and 1 base from J, with 17 bases in between. The CDR3 has 16 amino acids. CDR1 and CDR2 (germline): MDHEN, SYDVKM. CDR3 residues: CASSPSRGGGNTEAFF. The CDR3 DNA follows: TGTGCCAGCAGTCCCAGTAGGGGCGGCGGGAACACTGAAGCTTTCTTT.

The chain couples TRBV5-1 to TRBJ2-3; the match to TRBD2 covers 8 bases. CDR1 and CDR2 (germline): SGHRS, YFSETQ. Trimming took 0 bases from V and 2 from J; bases not matched to a gene: 5. CDR3 length: 16 amino acids. The DNA for the CDR3 is TGCGCCAGCAGCTTGGGGACTAGCAGATCCACAGATACGCAGTATTTT. It is translated as CASSLGTSRSTDTQYF.

V is TRBV15 and J is TRBJ1-3; D possibly corresponds to TRBD1 (6 bases). Germline CDR1 is LNHNV and CDR2 is YYDKDF (reference sequence). The CDR3 has 16 residues. Trimming removed 3 bases at V and 4 bases at J, with 16 bases between. CDR3 in amino acids: CATSSTAGTRGNTIYF. In nucleotides, the CDR3 is TGTGCCACCAGCAGTACTGCCGGGACACGAGGAAACACCATATATTTT.

This chain links TRBV12-3 or TRBV12-4 with TRBJ2-7; 7 bases map to TRBD2. V trimming: 8 bases; J trimming: 3 bases; junction bases outside the gene matches: 4. The CDR3 is 12 residues long. The CDR3 loop reads CASLGGGYEQYF. The CDR3 nucleotides read TGTGCCAGCTTGGGGGGGGGCTACGAGCAGTACTTC.

CDR3 coding DNA: TGTGCCAGCAGCTCAAATCCAGGGGCTTATGGCTACACCTTC. Protein: CASSSNPGAYGYTF. The chain couples TRBV7-8 to TRBJ1-2; the D gene is possibly TRBD1 (6 bases). Germline V lookup: CDR1 SGHVS, CDR2 FQNEAQ. CDR3 length: 14 residues. V lost 4 bases to trimming and J lost 5 bases, with 14 bases between them.

The CDR3 DNA is TGTGCCAGCAGTACCCCGGGACTAGGATACAATGAGCAGTTCTTC. Translating gives CASSTPGLGYNEQFF. The chain recombines TRBV28 with TRBJ2-1, with TRBD2 matching over 8 bases. Looked up from germline, CDR1 is MDHEN and CDR2 is SYDVKM. V gave up 5 bases and J gave up 4 bases; unmatched junction bases: 7. This CDR3 spans 15 amino acids. The variable domain in full, with the rest retrieved from reference TRBV28 and TRBJ2-1, is DVKVTQSSRYLVKRTGEKVFLECVQDMDHENMFWYRQDPGLGLRLIYFSYDVKMKEKGDIPEGYSVSREKKERFSLILESASTNQTSMYLCASSTPGLGYNEQFFGPGTRLTVL.

The rearrangement uses TRBV6-2 or TRBV6-3 and TRBJ1-1; TRBD1 is a possible D gene (6 bases). Germline assignment: CDR1 MNHEY and CDR2 SVGEGT. The CDR3 has 17 residues. V was trimmed by 5 bases and J by 4 bases, leaving 23 bases between them. CDR3 coding DNA: TGTGCCAGCAGTCCGAATAGGGGGACCGACTATGGCACTGAAGCTTTCTTT. It translates to CASSPNRGTDYGTEAFF.

The chain uses TRBV28 and TRBJ1-6; possibly TRBD1 for D (6 bases). Trimming shortened V by 7 bases and J by 7 bases, and 20 bases separated the two germline ends. Per germline, CDR1 MDHEN and CDR2 SYDVKM. This CDR3 has 16 amino acids. Written as DNA, the CDR3 is TGTGCCAGCATCACGTGGGGGCAGCTCTTAAATTCACCCCTCCACTTT. The encoded protein is CASITWGQLLNSPLHF.

The chain recombines TRBV6-6 with TRBJ1-1; 11 nucleotides align to TRBD1. V gave up 5 bases and J gave up 6 bases; unmatched junction bases: 5. CDR3 size: 14 residues. Germline V gene data show CDR1 as MNHNY and CDR2 as SVGAGI (reference sequence). The CDR3 DNA reads TGTGCCAGCAGTCGCGGACAGGGGGCCTCTGAAGCTTTCTTT. Translation: CASSRGQGASEAFF.

This clone is a singleton in its sample. The chain joins TRBV18 to TRBJ2-5; D unresolved. Germline CDR1 reads KGHSH; CDR2 reads LQKENI. The CDR3 sequence is 14 residues long. Between the trimmed V and J ends, which lost 0 bases and 2 bases, there was a span of 7 bases. CDR3 residues: CASSPPMLQETQYF. As DNA, the CDR3 is TGTGCCAGCTCACCACCCATGCTACAAGAGACCCAGTACTTC.

The chain is built from TRBV7-8 and TRBJ2-7; TRBD2 matches 8 bases. The germline V gene encodes CDR1 SGHVS and CDR2 FQNEAQ. The junction had 15 bases not matched to a gene; V was cut back by 5 bases and J by 3 bases. The CDR3 totals 17 residues. In nucleotides, the CDR3 is TGTGCCAGCAGCACCCGCCGGGGGGGCAGGTCAAGCTACGAGCAGTACTTC. Translating it yields CASSTRRGGRSSYEQYF.

The chain carries TRBV15 and TRBJ1-2, with D tentatively TRBD1 (6 bases). V lost 4 bases and J lost 2, with 11 bases in between. Germline V gene lookup returns CDR1 LNHNV and CDR2 YYDKDF (reference sequence). The CDR3 is made up of 14 amino acids. The CDR3 spells CATSTGGYNYGYTF. CDR3 bases: TGTGCCACCAGCACGGGGGGCTACAACTATGGCTACACCTTC. Together with reference TRBV15 and TRBJ1-2, the CDR3 gives the full variable domain: DAMVIQNPRYQVTQFGKPVTLSCSQTLNHNVMYWYQQKSSQAPKLLFHYYDKDFNNEADTPDNFQSRRPNTSFCFLDIRSPGLGDTAMYLCATSTGGYNYGYTFGSGTRLTVV.

The chain couples TRBV7-2 to TRBJ1-2; D is ambiguous. Looked up from germline, CDR1 is SGHTA and CDR2 is FQGNSA. The V gene lost 2 bases and the J gene lost 7 bases, with 17 bases spanning the gap. The CDR3 contains 15 residues. The CDR3 DNA sequence: TGTGCCAGCAGCTTATCCGCAGGAGGGTACGGTGGCTACACCTTC. This translates into CASSLSAGGYGGYTF.